The subject of this entry is one T cell receptor beta chain. The antigen is unknown. The data originate from a study of post-analysis software for immune sequencing data. Study summary: Secondary progressive, relapsing-remitting and progressive-relapsing multiple sclerosis were among the included disease courses.

The authors incorporated unique molecular identifiers into the TCR beta cDNA libraries. Between 1 and 10 million T cells gave rise to about 450,000 cDNA molecules. TCRdb re-called the PCR reads through MiXCR, storing one row per CDR3 protein. The table includes hundreds of thousands of distinct CDR3 sequences, 53% detected once. The CDR3 is made up of 16 amino acids. The V end lost 5 bases, the J end lost 10 bases, and 24 bases lay between the germline ends. Study-level findings and limits: When compared against controls, multiple sclerosis patients showed significantly lower normalized Chao1 diversity. Patients carried roughly five TRBV segments more frequently than controls did, and TRBV5-6, TRBV5-1 and TRBV20-1 were among them.

Source material: blood. The clonotype originates from a girl under 18 with multiple sclerosis. The chain has TRBV12-3 or TRBV12-4 and TRBJ2-1; D may be TRBD1 (6 bases). This chain's CDR3 is CASSQSGTYSFGEQFF. In DNA, the CDR3 is TGTGCCAGCAGTCAATCCGGGACATACTCCTTTGGGGAGCAGTTCTTC.